This T cell receptor (beta chain) emerged from a study of CD8+ T cells in alopecia areata. Study at large: Tofacitinib therapy took 6 to 18 months; 6 months off drug came after. Notes on the study in general: Especially in alopecia totalis/universalis, lesional scalp showed greater clonality than normal scalp did. In scalp, tofacitinib significantly decreased clonality and expanded CD8+ clones among the top 100.

Of note for this clone: What it binds is unknown.

Treatment noted: oral pan-JAK inhibitor, 5-10 mg twice daily. Punch biopsies of lesional scalp, plus peripheral blood, were taken from alopecia areata patients. V lost 3 bases and J 2 bases, leaving 7 bases between the germline ends. CDR1 is SQVTM, CDR2 ANQGSEA, per germline. The CDR3 is made up of 13 amino acids. Extracted RNA was reverse transcribed into cDNA, the sequencing template. Assay used: immunoSEQ multiplex PCR; TCRdb lists only in-frame clones, some missing. This sample has about 220,000 clones, with around three fifths found just once. The chain links TRBV29-1 to TRBJ2-2; D is uncertain. This sequence originates from a human donor with alopecia areata. The sequencing used CD4+ T cells sorted from blood, collected at week 4, from a patient treated with tofacitinib. CDR3 DNA sequence: TGCAGCGTTGAGGGTGAAAACACCGGGGAGCTGTTTTTT. Protein sequence: CSVEGENTGELFF.